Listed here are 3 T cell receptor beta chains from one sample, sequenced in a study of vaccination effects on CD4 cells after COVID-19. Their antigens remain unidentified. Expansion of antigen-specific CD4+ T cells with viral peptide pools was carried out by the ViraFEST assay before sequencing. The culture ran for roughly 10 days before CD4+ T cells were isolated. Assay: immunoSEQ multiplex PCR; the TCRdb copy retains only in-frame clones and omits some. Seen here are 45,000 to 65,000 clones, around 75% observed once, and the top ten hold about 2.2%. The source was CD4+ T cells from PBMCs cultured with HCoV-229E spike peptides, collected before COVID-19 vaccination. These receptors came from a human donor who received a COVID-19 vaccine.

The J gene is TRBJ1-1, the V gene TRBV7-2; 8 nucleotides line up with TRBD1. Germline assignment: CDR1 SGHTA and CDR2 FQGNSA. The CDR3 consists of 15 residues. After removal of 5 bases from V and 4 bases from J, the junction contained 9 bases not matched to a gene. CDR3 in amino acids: CASSPRTGQGTEAFF. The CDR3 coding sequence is TGTGCCAGCAGCCCGCGGACAGGGCAGGGCACTGAAGCTTTCTTT.

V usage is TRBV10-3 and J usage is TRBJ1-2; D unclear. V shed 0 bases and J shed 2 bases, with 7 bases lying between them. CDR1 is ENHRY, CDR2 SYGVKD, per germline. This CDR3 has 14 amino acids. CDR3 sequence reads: CAISESRENYGYTF. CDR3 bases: TGTGCCATCAGTGAGTCGAGGGAGAACTATGGCTACACCTTC.

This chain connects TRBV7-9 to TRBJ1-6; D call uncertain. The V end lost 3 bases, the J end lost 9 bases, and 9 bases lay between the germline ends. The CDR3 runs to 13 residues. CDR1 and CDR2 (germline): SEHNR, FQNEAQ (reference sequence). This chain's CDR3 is CASSLSEGSPLHF. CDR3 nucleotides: TGTGCCAGCAGCTTGTCAGAGGGTTCACCCCTCCACTTT. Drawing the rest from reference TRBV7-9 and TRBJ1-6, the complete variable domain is DTGVSQNPRHKITKRGQNVTFRCDPISEHNRLYWYRQTLGQGPEFLTYFQNEAQLEKSRLLSDRFSAERPKGSFSTLEIQRTEQGDSAMYLCASSLSEGSPLHFGNGTRLTVT.